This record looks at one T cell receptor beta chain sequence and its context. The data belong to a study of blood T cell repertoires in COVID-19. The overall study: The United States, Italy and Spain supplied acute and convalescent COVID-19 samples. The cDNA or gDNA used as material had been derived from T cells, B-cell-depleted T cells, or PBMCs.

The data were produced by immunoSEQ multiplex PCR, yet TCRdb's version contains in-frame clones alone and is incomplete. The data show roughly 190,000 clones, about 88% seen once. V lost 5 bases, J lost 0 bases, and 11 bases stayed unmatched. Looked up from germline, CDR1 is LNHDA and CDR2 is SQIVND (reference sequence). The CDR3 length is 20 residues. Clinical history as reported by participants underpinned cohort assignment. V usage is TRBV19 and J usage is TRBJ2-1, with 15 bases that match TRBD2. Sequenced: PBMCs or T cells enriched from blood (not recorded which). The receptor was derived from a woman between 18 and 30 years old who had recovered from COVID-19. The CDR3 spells CASSLGTSGGILRSYNEQFF. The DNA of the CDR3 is TGTGCCAGTAGTCTCGGGACTAGCGGGGGGATCTTACGCTCCTACAATGAGCAGTTCTTC. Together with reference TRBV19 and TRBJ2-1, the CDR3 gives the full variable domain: DGGITQSPKYLFRKEGQNVTLSCEQNLNHDAMYWYRQDPGQGLRLIYYSQIVNDFQKGDIAEGYSVSREKKESFPLTVTSAQKNPTAFYLCASSLGTSGGILRSYNEQFFGPGTRLTVL.